This T cell receptor (beta chain) was observed in a study of OX40 agonist ivuxolimab in advanced cancers. Findings and caveats of the study: Individuals who were partial responders at 0.1-3.0 mg/kg had clonal expansion that ranked among the lowest.

A remark on this clone: What it binds is not known.

The method was immunoSEQ multiplex PCR; TCRdb's version includes in-frame clones alone and lacks a portion of them. The sample lists approximately 70,000 clones, about four fifths occurring once. CDR3 size: 14 residues. In germline, CDR1 is SNHLY, CDR2 FYNNEI. The V gene lost 7 bases and the J gene lost 2 bases, with 13 bases spanning the gap. The sample here was CD4+ or CD8+ T cells sorted from blood, taken in a trial of the OX40 agonist ivuxolimab. The chain has TRBV2 and TRBJ2-3; D may match TRBD1 or TRBD2 (5 bases each). This TCR derives from an adult with an advanced solid tumor such as melanoma, head and neck, liver or kidney cancer. The CDR3 protein is CASTLRDDTDTQYF. The CDR3 region has the DNA TGTGCCAGCACATTACGGGACGACACAGATACGCAGTATTTT.